The clone carrying this T cell receptor beta chain was counted between two and nine times. Its antigen is not known. The PCR ran on 60 Vbeta and 13 Jbeta primers. Produced via immunoSEQ multiplex PCR; TCRdb's table is partial and in-frame only. This table has approximately 120,000 clones, 65% to 80% appearing once. CDR3 size: 15 residues. Germline CDR1 MNHEY, CDR2 SVGAGI. Trimming removed 5 bases from V and 0 bases from J; junction bases left unmatched: 5. The sample comes from a study of cytomegalovirus exposure and HLA in healthy donors. Study-wide findings and caveats: When the data were analyzed later, several of the most significant clusters appeared to be linked to common viral pathogens. It was assumed in the presence/absence analyses that sequencing depth was roughly uniform across donors. Information on immune exposure was restricted to one variable (CMV serostatus).

This receptor was taken from a female donor in good health and CMV-seronegative. This chain connects TRBV6-5 to TRBJ1-1; TRBD1 agrees at 8 bases. Sequencing was performed on PBMCs. CDR3 coding DNA: TGTGCCAGCAGTCTCACGACAGGGGTGAACACTGAAGCTTTCTTT. It specifies CASSLTTGVNTEAFF.